Given below is one TCR beta chain in context. Clones were read by immunoSEQ multiplex PCR, and TCRdb kept only the in-frame ones, dropping some. There are approximately 1.5 million clones in the sample; 95% to 99% occur only once, and roughly 0.4% lies in the top ten. From germline, CDR1 is SGHVS and CDR2 FQNEAQ. V lost 3 bases to trimming and J lost 0 bases, with 14 bases between them. There are 16 residues in the CDR3. These data belong to a study of shared clonotypes between healthy human individuals. The genes are TRBV7-8 and TRBJ1-1; a weak D match, TRBD1 (6 bases). Input material: naive CD4+ T cells sorted from blood. Subset indicated: CD45RA+ positively selected. The clonotype was recovered from a man in his thirties or forties in good health. Here the CDR3 DNA reads TGTGCCAGCAGCTTGCGTTCAGGGGTTATGAACACTGAAGCTTTCTTT. Protein sequence: CASSLRSGVMNTEAFF.